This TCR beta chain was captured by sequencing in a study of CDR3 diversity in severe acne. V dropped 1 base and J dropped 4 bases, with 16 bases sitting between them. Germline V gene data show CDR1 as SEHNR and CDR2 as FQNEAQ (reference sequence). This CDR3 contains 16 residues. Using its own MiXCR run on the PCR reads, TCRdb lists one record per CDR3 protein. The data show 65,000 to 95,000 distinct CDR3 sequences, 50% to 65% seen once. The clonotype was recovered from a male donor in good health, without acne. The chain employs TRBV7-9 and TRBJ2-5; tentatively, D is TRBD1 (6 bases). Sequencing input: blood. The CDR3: CASSLDGRGSGETQYF. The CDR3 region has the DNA TGTGCCAGCAGCTTAGATGGCAGGGGCTCCGGAGAGACCCAGTACTTC.